This entry features one T cell receptor beta chain sequence. This record belongs to a study of regulatory T cells in long-lasting Graves disease. The time point denotes: newly diagnosed GD, antithyroid drugs for less than 3 months. PBMC RNA was the source of the TCR library. Graves' disease was diagnosed by American Thyroid Association guidelines. The germline V gene encodes CDR1 SGHDN and CDR2 FVKESK. The CDR3 is 13 residues long. Trimming shortened V by 2 bases and J by 9 bases, and 8 bases separated the two germline ends. CDR3-region Arm-PCR and iRepertoire HTBI primers produced the TCR beta libraries. TCRdb reanalysed the multiplex PCR reads using MiXCR and keeps one entry per CDR3 protein. The sample gives 450,000 to 500,000 distinct CDR3 sequences, 15% to 20% of which show up once; 10% to 15% is in the top ten. This same sample was also taken into another study, of T cells in Graves' hyperthyroidism and ophthalmopathy. That paper notes: Diagnosis relied on clinical symptoms, serum thyroxine and TRAb, thyroid ultrasound and orbital computed tomography. Peripheral blood also featured most of the thyroid clonotypes expanded above 0.001.

The sequencing used peripheral blood mononuclear cells (PBMCs), collected at new diagnosis, from a patient treated with antithyroid drugs. J is TRBJ1-6 and V is TRBV14; D not certain. The sequence derives from a man aged 40-49 years with Graves disease. The CDR3 reads CASSQLASSPLHF. CDR3 in DNA: TGTGCCAGCAGCCAATTGGCGAGTTCACCCCTCCACTTT. The full variable domain, rest sourced from reference TRBV14 and TRBJ1-6, is EAGVTQFPSHSVIEKGQTVTLRCDPISGHDNLYWYRRVMGKEIKFLLHFVKESKQDESGMPNNRFLAERTGGTYSTLKVQPAELEDSGVYFCASSQLASSPLHFGNGTRLTVT.